Listed here are 4 T cell receptor beta chains from one sample, sequenced in a study of PD-L1 blockade in urothelial cancer. As for time point: peripheral blood 6 weeks after treatment start. Produced via immunoSEQ multiplex PCR; TCRdb's table is partial and in-frame only. The sample lists 100,000 to 150,000 clones, about 83% seen once, with 2% to 3% in the top ten. Source: PBMCs, taken around atezolizumab (anti-PD-L1) treatment. These receptors came from a man aged 50 to 59 with urothelial cancer.

V usage is TRBV4-1 and J usage is TRBJ2-3, with 9 nucleotides matching TRBD2. The CDR3 runs 16 residues. The germline V gene encodes CDR1 MGHRA and CDR2 YSYEKL. Trimming took 4 bases from V and 0 from J; bases not matched to a gene: 5. CDR3 nucleotides: TGCGCCAGCAGCCGGCGACTAGCGGAGAGCACAGATACGCAGTATTTT. The encoded protein is CASSRRLAESTDTQYF.

The rearrangement joins TRBV6-5 to TRBJ2-2, with TRBD2 matching 12 bases. The ends lost 4 bases at V and 7 bases at J; junction bases unmatched: 7. The CDR3 is 16 residues long. Germline V gives CDR1 MNHEY, CDR2 SVGAGI. This CDR3 reads CASSSLSSGGGGELFF. The CDR3 DNA reads TGTGCCAGCAGTTCCCTATCTAGCGGGGGGGGCGGGGAGCTGTTTTTT.

V usage is TRBV10-2 and J usage is TRBJ2-2; weak D call: TRBD1 (5 bases). The germline gives CDR1 WSHSY, CDR2 SAAADI. Trimming took 7 bases from V and 1 from J, leaving 10 bases between them. CDR3 length equals 14 residues. CDR3 DNA sequence: TGCGCCAGCACCCGCGGACAGAACACCGGGGAGCTGTTTTTT. The encoded protein is CASTRGQNTGELFF.

The chain joins TRBV28 to TRBJ1-2; 7 nucleotides align to TRBD1. CDR1 is MDHEN, CDR2 SYDVKM, per germline. Trimming took 5 bases from V and 6 from J; bases not matched to a gene: 18. The CDR3 runs 17 residues. This CDR3 is CASSLERTGQRGDGYTF. CDR3 bases: TGTGCCAGCAGTCTTGAACGGACAGGTCAACGCGGGGATGGCTACACCTTC.